A single sample is the source of the 20 T cell receptor beta chains below, sequenced in a study of naive and memory T cell subsets. Amplification of ligated cDNA took four PCR rounds with SP2 and nested alpha and beta constant primers. TCRdb re-derived calls from the 5' RACE reads in MiXCR, one entry per CDR3 protein. The sample includes 58,000 or so distinct CDR3 sequences, roughly 7.5% of them seen just once. TCR cDNA received a 3' ligated oligonucleotide that carried a UMI. These receptors came from a female donor in good health.

This clonotype has more than one count but fewer than ten. The chain recombines TRBV4-3 with TRBJ1-1; TRBD1 is a possible D gene (5 bases). V was clipped by 0 bases and J by 2 bases, with 13 bases between them. The germline V gene has CDR1 LGHNA and CDR2 YSLEER. CDR3 length equals 16 residues. The CDR3 bases are TGCGCCAGCAGCCAAGATCACGGGGCCCTAAACACTGAAGCTTTCTTT. Residues: CASSQDHGALNTEAFF.

The sample holds many counts of this clonotype. J is TRBJ1-2 and V is TRBV29-1; D call uncertain. Trimming pared 3 bases from V and 12 bases from J, leaving 11 bases between. This CDR3 is built from 10 residues. Germline-derived CDR1 and CDR2 are SQVTM and ANQGSEA. The CDR3 here is CSVDGHVDTF. In nucleotides, the CDR3 is TGCAGCGTTGACGGGCACGTGGACACCTTC.

In this sample, this clonotype turned up a few times. This chain joins TRBV29-1 and TRBJ1-3; D ambiguous. Germline V CDR1 and CDR2: SQVTM, ANQGSEA. With 5 bases removed from V and 4 bases from J, the gap between germline ends came to 15 bases. The CDR3 has 14 amino acids. CDR3 coding DNA: TGCAGCGTTACGGACGCGGCGGGGGGAAACACCATATATTTT. It translates to CSVTDAAGGNTIYF.

This clonotype was seen a handful of times. This chain links TRBV18 with TRBJ2-5, with 7 bases lining up with TRBD1. V was pared by 1 base and J by 2 bases, with 7 bases of the junction left unmatched. This CDR3 contains 16 residues. Germline loops: CDR1 KGHSH, CDR2 LQKENI. As DNA, the CDR3 is TGTGCCAGCTCACCACGGGCAGGGGGACCGCAAGAGACCCAGTACTTC. It is translated as CASSPRAGGPQETQYF.

This clonotype was detected a few times. The DNA of the CDR3 is TGTGCCAGCAGCTTAGTGGCGGGGTTAACGACAGATACGCAGTATTTT. Its translation is CASSLVAGLTTDTQYF. The chain is built from TRBV11-2 and TRBJ2-3, with a possible D match to TRBD2 (6 bases). V lost 1 base to trimming and J lost 3 bases, with 14 bases between them. Germline loops: CDR1 SGHAT, CDR2 FQNNGV. The CDR3 has 16 amino acids.

This clonotype was observed at least ten times. The chain employs TRBV6-1 and TRBJ1-1; D might be TRBD1 (5 bases). CDR1 is MNHNS, CDR2 SASEGT, per germline. This CDR3 region has 11 residues. Trimming removed 6 bases from V and 5 bases from J, with 7 bases in between. The CDR3 DNA follows: TGTGCCAGCAGCAAGGGGACTGAAGCTTTCTTT. It is translated as CASSKGTEAFF.

J is TRBJ1-2 and V is TRBV7-3; the D gene is possibly TRBD1 (6 bases). V shed 7 bases and J shed 12 bases, with 18 bases lying between them. The V gene's germline CDR1 is SGHTA and CDR2 FQGTGA. There are 12 residues in the CDR3. The DNA for the CDR3 is TGTGCCAGCATCCAACAGGGTGGGGGCGACACCTTC. Protein: CASIQQGGGDTF.

The chain carries TRBV12-3 or TRBV12-4 and TRBJ2-3; 9 bases align to TRBD2. V was pared by 6 bases and J by 0 bases, with 13 bases of the junction left unmatched. The CDR3 extends over 18 amino acids. CDR3 DNA: TGTGCCAGCAGCCTCCCAGCGGGGGGCCATACTAGCACAGATACGCAGTATTTT. Translated, it gives CASSLPAGGHTSTDTQYF.

This clonotype was detected a few times. The chain recombines TRBV19 with TRBJ2-2, with D tentatively TRBD2 (5 bases). V was trimmed by 5 bases and J by 6 bases, leaving 13 bases between them. The germline CDR1 and CDR2 sequences are LNHDA and SQIVND (reference sequence). CDR3 length: 14 residues. This chain's CDR3 is CASSPSPTAGELFF. The CDR3 nucleotides are TGTGCCAGTAGTCCTAGCCCTACGGCCGGGGAGCTGTTTTTT.

In its sample, this clonotype was seen many times. This sequence joins TRBV2 and TRBJ1-1, with D unresolved. The V end lost 9 bases, the J end lost 4 bases, and 18 bases lay between the germline ends. The CDR3 sequence is 14 residues long. Germline V gene lookup returns CDR1 SNHLY and CDR2 FYNNEI. CDR3 bases: TGTGCCAGTTTGAAAACGGAGACTCTCACTGAAGCTTTCTTT. Protein: CASLKTETLTEAFF.

The rearrangement links TRBV12-3 or TRBV12-4 to TRBJ2-1; 10 bases align to TRBD2. Trimming cost V 5 bases and J 4 bases; bases outside gene matches: 5. The CDR3 is made up of 15 amino acids. The CDR3 bases are TGTGCCAGCAGTCCGACTAGCGGGTTTTACAATGAGCAGTTCTTC. It encodes CASSPTSGFYNEQFF.

V is TRBV29-1 and J is TRBJ1-2, with D unclear. With 4 bases removed from V and 4 bases from J, the gap between germline ends came to 16 bases. The CDR3 extends over 14 amino acids. CDR1 is SQVTM and CDR2 is ANQGSEA in the germline V gene. For the CDR3, the DNA is TGCAGCGTTGCGGACTTTTCGGAAACCTATGGCTACACCTTC. Residues: CSVADFSETYGYTF.

This chain uses TRBV6-2 or TRBV6-3 with TRBJ1-1, with D tentatively TRBD1 (6 bases). V lost 5 bases, J lost 5 bases, and 24 bases lay in between. Germline assignment: CDR1 MNHEY and CDR2 SVGEGT. CDR3 length: 17 amino acids. CDR3 DNA: TGTGCCAGCAGTCCCCCGCGCCACAGGCGGGGGCAAACTGAAGCTTTCTTT. Amino acids: CASSPPRHRRGQTEAFF.

In the case of this clonotype: One end of the junction is discordant with germline, which a read error may explain. This chain uses TRBV12-3 or TRBV12-4 with TRBJ2-1; a possible D gene is TRBD2 (6 bases). This CDR3 comprises 14 residues. The CDR3 loop is CASGLGRSYNEQFF. The CDR3 nucleotides read TGTGCCAGCGGTTTGGGGAGGTCCTACAATGAGCAGTTCTTC.

In this sample, this clonotype turned up many times. The V call is TRBV6-5, the J call TRBJ1-2; 7 bases line up with TRBD1. Trimming at V came to 6 bases and at J to 4 bases, leaving 11 bases not matched to a gene. This CDR3 has 15 amino acids. Germline lookup yields CDR1 MNHEY and CDR2 SVGAGI. CDR3 in DNA: TGTGCCAGCAGACTCGCCGGGACAGAGTTCTATGGCTACACCTTC. Translating it yields CASRLAGTEFYGYTF.

In this sample, this clonotype turned up many times. The chain carries TRBV3-1 and TRBJ1-1; possibly TRBD1 for D (5 bases). CDR3 length: 14 residues. Germline CDR1 is LGHDT and CDR2 is YNNKEL (reference sequence). The ends were cut back, 4 bases at V and 4 bases at J, with 13 bases in the middle. CDR3 in DNA: TGTGCCAGCAGCCCACAATCGGGGGGCACTGAAGCTTTCTTT. It codes for CASSPQSGGTEAFF.

This clonotype was counted between two and nine times. The genes are TRBV4-3 and TRBJ1-1; D gene unclear. The CDR3 is made up of 13 amino acids. V gave up 1 base and J gave up 10 bases, with 13 bases separating them. From germline, CDR1 is LGHNA and CDR2 YSLEER. The CDR3 protein is CASSQGGAFGAFF. CDR3 in DNA: TGCGCCAGCAGCCAAGGGGGTGCGTTCGGAGCTTTCTTT.

This chain links TRBV6-5 with TRBJ1-4; tentative D call: TRBD1 (5 bases). Trimming pared 6 bases from V and 4 bases from J, leaving 12 bases between. The CDR3 runs to 14 residues. Germline lookup yields CDR1 MNHEY and CDR2 SVGAGI. The CDR3: CASSWDGVNEKLFF. The DNA for the CDR3 is TGTGCCAGCAGCTGGGACGGAGTTAATGAAAAACTGTTTTTT.

This clonotype was detected a few times. This chain connects TRBV29-1 to TRBJ1-2, with TRBD1 matching 7 bases. J was trimmed by 5 bases and V by 6 bases; bases with no gene match: 9. The V gene's germline CDR1 is SQVTM and CDR2 ANQGSEA. The CDR3 runs to 13 residues. In DNA, the CDR3 is TGCAGCGTGGAAAGGGGGCGAGGATATGGCTACACCTTC. Protein product: CSVERGRGYGYTF.

The genes are TRBV18 and TRBJ2-7; 7 bases align to TRBD1. The length of the CDR3 is 15 residues. Germline lookup yields CDR1 KGHSH and CDR2 LQKENI. The J segment lost 2 bases and the V segment lost 6 bases, leaving 10 bases of the junction unmatched. The CDR3 coding sequence is TGTGCCAGCTCTTTGCGGACAGGAGGAACCTACGAGCAGTACTTC. Encoded protein: CASSLRTGGTYEQYF.